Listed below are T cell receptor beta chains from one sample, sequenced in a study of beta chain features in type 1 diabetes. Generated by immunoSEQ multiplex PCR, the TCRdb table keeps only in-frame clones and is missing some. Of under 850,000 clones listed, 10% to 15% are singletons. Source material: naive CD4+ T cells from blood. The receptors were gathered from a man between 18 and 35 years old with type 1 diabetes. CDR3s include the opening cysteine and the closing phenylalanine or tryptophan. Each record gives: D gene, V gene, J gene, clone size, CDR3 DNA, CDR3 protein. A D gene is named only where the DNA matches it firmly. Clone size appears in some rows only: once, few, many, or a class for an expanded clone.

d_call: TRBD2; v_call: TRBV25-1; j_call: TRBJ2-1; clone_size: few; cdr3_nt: TGTGCCAGCAGTGATCCGAGACTAGCGGGGGTCGATGAGCAGTTCTTC; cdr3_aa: CASSDPRLAGVDEQFF
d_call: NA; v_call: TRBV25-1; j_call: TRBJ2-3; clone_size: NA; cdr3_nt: TGTGCCAGCAGACCCGGGCCCCCCTTAATAGATACGCAGTATTTT; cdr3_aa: CASRPGPPLIDTQYF
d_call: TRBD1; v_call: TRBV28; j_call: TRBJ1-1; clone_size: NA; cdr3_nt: TGTGCCAGCAGTTTACTCCGGGACAGGGAAAGATCAGCTTTCTTT; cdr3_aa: CASSLLRDRERSAFF
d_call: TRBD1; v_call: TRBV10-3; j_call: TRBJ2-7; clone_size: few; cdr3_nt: TGTGCCATCACCCCGGGACAGGACTCCTACGAGCAGTACTTC; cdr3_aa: CAITPGQDSYEQYF
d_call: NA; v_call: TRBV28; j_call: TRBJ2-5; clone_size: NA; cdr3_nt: TGTGCCAGCAGTCCATCACGGGGATTCCAAGAGACCCAGTACTTC; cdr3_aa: CASSPSRGFQETQYF
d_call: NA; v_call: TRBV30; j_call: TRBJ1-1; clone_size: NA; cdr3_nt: TGTGCCTGGATTAGGTTGATGAACACTGAAGCTTTCTTT; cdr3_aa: CAWIRLMNTEAFF
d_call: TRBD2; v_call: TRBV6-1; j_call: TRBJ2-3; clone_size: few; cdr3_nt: TGTGCCAGCAGTGCCCAGACTAGCGGAACTATAAGCACAGATACGCAGTATTTT; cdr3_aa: CASSAQTSGTISTDTQYF
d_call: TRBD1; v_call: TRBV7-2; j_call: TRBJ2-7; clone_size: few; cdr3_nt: TGTGCCAGCAGCTTTGGGACAGGCTTCTACGAGCAGTACTTC; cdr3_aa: CASSFGTGFYEQYF
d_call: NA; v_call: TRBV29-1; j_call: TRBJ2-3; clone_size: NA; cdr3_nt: TGCAGCGGAAGTGAGCAAGGGACAGATACGCAGTATTTT; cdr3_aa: CSGSEQGTDTQYF
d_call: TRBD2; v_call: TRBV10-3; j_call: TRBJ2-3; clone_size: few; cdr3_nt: TGTGCCATCAGTGAGATGACTAGCGGGGTTGGCACAGATACGCAGTATTTT; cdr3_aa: CAISEMTSGVGTDTQYF
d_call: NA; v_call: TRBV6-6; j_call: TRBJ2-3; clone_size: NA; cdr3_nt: TGTGCCAGCAGTCAATCAGGGTTTTTGGATACAGATACGCAGTATTTT; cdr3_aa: CASSQSGFLDTDTQYF